A selection of T cell receptor beta chains follows, all from one sample in a study of T cell responses to AZD1222 COVID-19 vaccine. Assay used: immunoSEQ multiplex PCR; TCRdb lists only in-frame clones, some missing. In the table there are approximately 100,000 clones, 90% of which are singletons. Here the sequenced sample was peripheral blood, taken 28 days after the second AZD1222 dose. These receptors all stem from an adult who received the AZD1222 COVID-19 vaccine. Each CDR3 is given with its conserved first and last residue. A D gene is named only where the DNA matches it firmly. The listing skips clone size in some rows; elsewhere it reads once, few, many or a size class.

size: NA; V: TRBV19; length: 15; J: TRBJ1-5; D: NA; DNA: TGTGCCAGTAGTATAGGAGCGGGCGGGGGACAGCCCCAGCATTTT; CDR3: CASSIGAGGGQPQHF
size: NA; V: TRBV11-2; length: 11; J: TRBJ1-2; D: NA; DNA: TGTGCCAGCAGCCCGGGGGTGGGGGCAACCTTC; CDR3: CASSPGVGATF
size: NA; V: TRBV6-2/TRBV6-3; length: 15; J: TRBJ2-7; D: NA; DNA: TGTGCCAGCAGTTCGGGCAAGGCAGACACCTACGAGCAGTACTTC; CDR3: CASSSGKADTYEQYF
size: NA; V: TRBV20-1; length: 16; J: TRBJ1-6; D: NA; DNA: TGCAGTGCTCGTGGAGGAGGGATTTCCTATAATTCACCCCTCCACTTT; CDR3: CSARGGGISYNSPLHF
size: NA; V: TRBV30; length: 14; J: TRBJ1-1; D: NA; DNA: TGTGCCTGGAGTGTACGTACAGGGAGGACTGAAGCTTTCTTT; CDR3: CAWSVRTGRTEAFF
size: NA; V: TRBV28; length: 14; J: TRBJ1-4; D: TRBD1; DNA: TGTGCCAGCGGACAGGGGAGCACTAATGAAAAACTGTTTTTT; CDR3: CASGQGSTNEKLFF
size: NA; V: TRBV19; length: 17; J: TRBJ2-1; D: TRBD2; DNA: TGTGCCAGTAGTCCACTAGCGGGGGGTGTCTCCTACAATGAGCAGTTCTTC; CDR3: CASSPLAGGVSYNEQFF
size: once; V: TRBV7-2; length: 14; J: TRBJ1-2; D: NA; DNA: TGTGCCAGCAGCTTGGGGCATCCCCTCTATGGCTACACCTTC; CDR3: CASSLGHPLYGYTF
size: NA; V: TRBV19; length: 16; J: TRBJ1-5; D: NA; DNA: TGTGCCAGTAGACCCTCGGGGGATAGGAGCAATCAGCCCCAGCATTTT; CDR3: CASRPSGDRSNQPQHF
size: few; V: TRBV7-3; length: 13; J: TRBJ1-1; D: NA; DNA: TGTGCCAGCAGCTTAAATCGGGGGGCGTCAGCTTTCTTT; CDR3: CASSLNRGASAFF
size: NA; V: TRBV6-5; length: 15; J: TRBJ1-2; D: NA; DNA: TGTGCCAGCAGTTCCCCGACGAGGTTGGGGTATGGCTACACCTTC; CDR3: CASSSPTRLGYGYTF
size: NA; V: TRBV5-1; length: 12; J: TRBJ1-2; D: NA; DNA: TGCGCCAGCAGCCTTCTGGGGGAAGGCTACACCTTC; CDR3: CASSLLGEGYTF
size: few; V: TRBV5-1; length: 13; J: TRBJ2-7; D: NA; DNA: TGCGCCAGCAGCGATGCCATCTCCTACGAGCAGTACTTC; CDR3: CASSDAISYEQYF
size: NA; V: TRBV5-5; length: 15; J: TRBJ1-4; D: NA; DNA: TGTGCCAGCAGCTTGGGGCAGGGCTGGAATGAAAAACTGTTTTTT; CDR3: CASSLGQGWNEKLFF
size: NA; V: TRBV27; length: 17; J: TRBJ1-1; D: TRBD1; DNA: TGTGCCAGCAGTTTATCGTTAGCCAGGGGGAGGAACACTGAAGCTTTCTTT; CDR3: CASSLSLARGRNTEAFF
size: NA; V: TRBV13; length: 14; J: TRBJ1-6; D: NA; DNA: TGTGCCAGCAGCGCTTCTAGACGGGATTCACCCCTCCACTTT; CDR3: CASSASRRDSPLHF
size: NA; V: TRBV7-2; length: 14; J: TRBJ1-1; D: NA; DNA: TGTGCCAGCAGCCGGGGACGGATGAACACTGAAGCTTTCTTT; CDR3: CASSRGRMNTEAFF
size: NA; V: TRBV2; length: 18; J: TRBJ1-3; D: TRBD1; DNA: TGTGCCAGCAGGGGACGGATGACAGGGATACTCTCTGGAAACACCATATATTTT; CDR3: CASRGRMTGILSGNTIYF
size: NA; V: TRBV20-1; length: 11; J: TRBJ1-2; D: NA; DNA: TGCAGTGCTAGAGAGAAGGGGGGCTACACCTTC; CDR3: CSAREKGGYTF
size: NA; V: TRBV18; length: 13; J: TRBJ1-2; D: TRBD1; DNA: TGTGCCAGCTCACCAAAGACAGGGGAGGGCTACACCTTC; CDR3: CASSPKTGEGYTF
size: NA; V: TRBV5-1; length: 15; J: TRBJ1-2; D: NA; DNA: TGCGCCAGCAGCTTGGACGGGCAGGGAAGGGGAGGCTACACCTTC; CDR3: CASSLDGQGRGGYTF
size: NA; V: TRBV3-1/TRBV3-2; length: 15; J: TRBJ1-4; D: TRBD1; DNA: TGTGCCAGCAGCCATGGGACAGGTCAGAATGAAAAACTGTTTTTT; CDR3: CASSHGTGQNEKLFF
size: NA; V: TRBV12-3/TRBV12-4; length: 12; J: TRBJ1-1; D: TRBD1; DNA: TGTGCCAGCAGTACAGGGGCGGTTGAAGCTTTCTTT; CDR3: CASSTGAVEAFF
size: NA; V: TRBV11-2; length: 13; J: TRBJ1-1; D: NA; DNA: TGTGCCAGCAGCAAGAGACCAGACACTGAAGCTTTCTTT; CDR3: CASSKRPDTEAFF
size: NA; V: TRBV28; length: 15; J: TRBJ2-5; D: NA; DNA: TGTGCCAGCAACCCCCGAGGAAGGGGACGAGAGACCCAGTACTTC; CDR3: CASNPRGRGRETQYF
size: NA; V: TRBV19; length: 15; J: TRBJ1-1; D: TRBD1; DNA: TGTGCCAGTAGACCTCGGACAGGAATGAACACTGAAGCTTTCTTT; CDR3: CASRPRTGMNTEAFF
size: NA; V: TRBV11-3; length: 13; J: TRBJ2-5; D: NA; DNA: TGTGCCAGCAGCTTAACGACCCAAGAGACCCAGTACTTC; CDR3: CASSLTTQETQYF
size: NA; V: TRBV9; length: 15; J: TRBJ2-5; D: NA; DNA: TGTGCCAGCAGCTTAGCGGACGGACCCTCAGAGACCCAGTACTTC; CDR3: CASSLADGPSETQYF
size: NA; V: TRBV3-1/TRBV3-2; length: 12; J: TRBJ1-2; D: NA; DNA: TGTGCCAGCAGCCGATCAGGGGATGGCTACACCTTC; CDR3: CASSRSGDGYTF
size: NA; V: TRBV7-2; length: 16; J: TRBJ1-5; D: NA; DNA: TGTGCCAGCAGCTTAGTATCAGGGGCCGGCAATCAGCCCCAGCATTTT; CDR3: CASSLVSGAGNQPQHF
size: NA; V: TRBV19; length: 13; J: TRBJ1-5; D: TRBD1; DNA: TGTGCCAGTAGTTCGACAGGGAGTCAGCCCCAGCATTTT; CDR3: CASSSTGSQPQHF
size: once; V: TRBV19; length: 14; J: TRBJ1-6; D: NA; DNA: TGTGCCAGTAGTAAAGGGGCTGAAAATTCACCCCTCCACTTT; CDR3: CASSKGAENSPLHF
size: once; V: TRBV5-1; length: 13; J: TRBJ1-2; D: TRBD1; DNA: TGCGCCAGCAGCTTGGGGCAGGGACAGGCCTACACCTTC; CDR3: CASSLGQGQAYTF
size: NA; V: TRBV24-1; length: 16; J: TRBJ2-1; D: TRBD1; DNA: TGTGCCACCAGTGATACCGGACAGGGGGTTAAGTATGAGCAGTTCTTC; CDR3: CATSDTGQGVKYEQFF
size: NA; V: TRBV7-3; length: 17; J: TRBJ2-5; D: TRBD2; DNA: TGTGCCAGCAGCTTAGACCCGCTAGCGGGGGTCCAAGAGACCCAGTACTTC; CDR3: CASSLDPLAGVQETQYF
size: NA; V: TRBV5-6; length: 14; J: TRBJ1-3; D: NA; DNA: TGTGCCAGCAGCTTGGTACAGGGTAGCGACACCATATATTTT; CDR3: CASSLVQGSDTIYF
size: NA; V: TRBV25-1; length: 14; J: TRBJ1-3; D: NA; DNA: TGTGCCAGCAGGCCGACAGGCGACGGAAACACCATATATTTT; CDR3: CASRPTGDGNTIYF
size: once; V: TRBV28; length: 15; J: TRBJ1-3; D: NA; DNA: TGTGCCAGCAGTGACATGAGGACGCGTGGAAACACCATATATTTT; CDR3: CASSDMRTRGNTIYF
size: NA; V: TRBV5-6; length: 15; J: TRBJ2-3; D: TRBD1; DNA: TGTGCCAGCAGCCCGGGGACAGAGTCCACAGATACGCAGTATTTT; CDR3: CASSPGTESTDTQYF
size: once; V: TRBV5-1; length: 16; J: TRBJ1-2; D: TRBD1; DNA: TGCGCCAGCAGCTTGGTTACAGGGGGCGGAAGCTATGGCTACACCTTC; CDR3: CASSLVTGGGSYGYTF